This T cell receptor beta chain came from a study of CD8 T cells in ankylosing spondylitis. The CDR3 is 16 amino acids. The V and J ends lost 2 bases and 3 bases respectively, with 18 bases between them. Germline values: CDR1 SGHRS, CDR2 YFSETQ. This clonotype was seen only a few times. Antigen specificity is unknown. It was by quantitative 5'-RACE with molecular barcodes that TCR beta libraries were made. TCRdb called the 5' RACE reads again in MiXCR, with one record for every CDR3 protein. The sample yields 200,000 to 250,000 distinct CDR3 sequences, about 10% seen once. Study conclusions and caveats: A TCR beta motif of roughly eight highly homologous variants seemed to mark ankylosing spondylitis blood. Existing reports had already noted some motif variants in reactive arthritis synovial fluid and blood.

V is TRBV5-1 and J is TRBJ2-7, with D tentatively TRBD1 (6 bases). Material: blood, either unsorted or a sorted T cell fraction (not recorded which). The clonotype comes from a male donor with ankylosing spondylitis or in good health (not recorded which). The CDR3 DNA sequence: TGCGCCAGCAGCTTCGGTTTCGGACAGAAAGGCTACGAGCAGTACTTC. Its protein is CASSFGFGQKGYEQYF.